The 2 T cell receptor beta chains below come from one sample, sequenced in a study of shared clonotypes between healthy human individuals. Produced via immunoSEQ multiplex PCR; TCRdb's table is partial and in-frame only. The sample shows some 2,000,000 clones, approximately 95% of them seen only once. The specimen was naive CD4+ T cells sorted from blood. As to subset: CD45RA+ positively selected. The source is a man aged 18 to 29 in good health.

This clone was detected once. The chain joins TRBV19 to TRBJ2-7; perhaps TRBD1 as D (7 bases). Germline CDR1 and CDR2: LNHDA and SQIVND (reference sequence). V was trimmed by 9 bases and J by 2 bases, leaving 20 bases between them. The CDR3 contains 15 residues. This CDR3 is CASSFTRGAPYEQYF. The CDR3 bases are TGTGCCAGCTCTTTTACCAGGGGGGCCCCCTACGAGCAGTACTTC.

The DNA of the CDR3 is TGTGCCACCAGCAGAGTAGGTCAGGGTCGTGAAAAACTGTTTTTT. Its protein is CATSRVGQGREKLFF. The chain joins TRBV15 to TRBJ1-4, with D possibly being TRBD1 (5 bases). The V end was cut by 1 base, the J end by 7 bases, with 13 bases between. The CDR3 spans 15 residues. Looked up from germline, CDR1 is LNHNV and CDR2 is YYDKDF (reference sequence).